The 6 T cell receptor beta chains listed next were all sequenced from one sample in a study of identical twins. MiXCR, run by TCRdb on the 5' RACE reads, gives a single entry per CDR3 protein. The data contain approximately 220,000 distinct CDR3 sequences, approximately 9% of them seen just once; the ten biggest clones take up 4.5% to 5.5%. The sample taken for sequencing was memory (CD45RO+) T cells sorted from blood. The receptors originated from a young woman in good health.

The CDR3 spells CASSALGPEKPSYTF. The CDR3 region has the DNA TGTGCCAGCAGTGCCCTGGGACCAGAAAAACCGAGCTACACCTTC. The chain is built from TRBV25-1 and TRBJ1-2, with a tentative D call TRBD1 (5 bases). CDR3 length: 15 residues. Trimming pared 4 bases from V and 9 bases from J, leaving 21 bases between. CDR1 and CDR2 from the germline V gene are MGHDK and SYGVNS.

At least ten counts were recorded for this clonotype. The chain combines TRBV3-1 with TRBJ2-5; a weak D match, TRBD1 (5 bases). Trimming cost V 8 bases and J 5 bases, with 9 bases left between them. CDR3 length: 11 residues. Germline V gene sequence: CDR1 LGHDT, CDR2 YNNKEL (reference sequence). CDR3 region: CASVRDETQYF. Here the CDR3 DNA reads TGTGCCAGCGTCAGGGATGAGACCCAGTACTTC.

This clonotype has a handful of counts. The V call is TRBV7-9, the J call TRBJ2-5, with D tentatively TRBD2 (6 bases). CDR1 is SEHNR, CDR2 FQNEAQ, per germline (reference sequence). V was clipped by 3 bases and J by 5 bases, with 16 bases between them. The CDR3 consists of 15 residues. CDR3 residues: CASSFVGSDGETQYF. Written as DNA, the CDR3 is TGTGCCAGCAGCTTCGTCGGGAGCGACGGGGAGACCCAGTACTTC. Supplemented by reference TRBV7-9 and TRBJ2-5, the full variable domain reads DTGVSQNPRHKITKRGQNVTFRCDPISEHNRLYWYRQTLGQGPEFLTYFQNEAQLEKSRLLSDRFSAERPKGSFSTLEIQRTEQGDSAMYLCASSFVGSDGETQYFGPGTRLLVL.

The gene calls are TRBV6-5 and TRBJ2-7, with 8 bases matching TRBD2. Germline V gene sequence: CDR1 MNHEY, CDR2 SVGAGI. CDR3 length: 17 amino acids. Trimming removed 1 base from V and 1 base from J; junction bases left unmatched: 9. The CDR3 coding sequence is TGTGCCAGCAGTTACTTGGGTAGCGGGACCTCATCCTACGAGCAGTACTTC. This sequence encodes CASSYLGSGTSSYEQYF.

This sequence joins TRBV2 and TRBJ1-2; D call uncertain. Germline CDR1 and CDR2: SNHLY and FYNNEI. The V end lost 2 bases, the J end lost 8 bases, and 15 bases lay between the germline ends. The CDR3 has 14 amino acids. CDR3 sequence (DNA): TGTGCCAGCAGTGAAAATTCAGGCACGGGCGGCTACACCTTC. It codes for CASSENSGTGGYTF.

In this sample, this clonotype turned up a few times. The chain uses TRBV18 and TRBJ2-5; D not certain. The CDR3 has 12 amino acids. The V gene's germline CDR1 is KGHSH and CDR2 LQKENI. Trimming took 6 bases from V and 5 from J, leaving 10 bases between them. CDR3 sequence: CASSESEETQYF. In DNA form, the CDR3 reads TGTGCCAGCTCCGAGAGTGAGGAGACCCAGTACTTC. Based on the CDR3 plus reference TRBV18 and TRBJ2-5, the full variable domain is NAGVMQNPRHLVRRRGQEARLRCSPMKGHSHVYWYRQLPEEGLKFMVYLQKENIIDESGMPKERFSAEFPKEGPSILRIQQVVRGDSAAYFCASSESEETQYFGPGTRLLVL.